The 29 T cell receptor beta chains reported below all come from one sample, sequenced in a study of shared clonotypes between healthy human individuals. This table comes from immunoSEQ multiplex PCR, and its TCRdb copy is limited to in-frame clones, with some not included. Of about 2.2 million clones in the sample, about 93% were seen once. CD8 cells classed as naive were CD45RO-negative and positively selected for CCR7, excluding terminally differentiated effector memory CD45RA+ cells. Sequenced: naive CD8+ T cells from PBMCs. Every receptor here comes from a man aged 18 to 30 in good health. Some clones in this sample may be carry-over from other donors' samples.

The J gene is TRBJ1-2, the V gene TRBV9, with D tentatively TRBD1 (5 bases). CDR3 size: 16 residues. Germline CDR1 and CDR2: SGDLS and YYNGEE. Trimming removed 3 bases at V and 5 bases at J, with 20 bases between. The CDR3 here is CASSGSFPGDRYGYTF. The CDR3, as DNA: TGTGCCAGCAGCGGATCATTCCCGGGGGACCGATATGGCTACACCTTC. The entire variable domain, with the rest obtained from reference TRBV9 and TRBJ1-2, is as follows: DSGVTQTPKHLITATGQRVTLRCSPRSGDLSVYWYQQSLDQGLQFLIQYYNGEERAKGNILERFSAQQFPDLHSELNLSSLELGDSALYFCASSGSFPGDRYGYTFGSGTRLTVV.

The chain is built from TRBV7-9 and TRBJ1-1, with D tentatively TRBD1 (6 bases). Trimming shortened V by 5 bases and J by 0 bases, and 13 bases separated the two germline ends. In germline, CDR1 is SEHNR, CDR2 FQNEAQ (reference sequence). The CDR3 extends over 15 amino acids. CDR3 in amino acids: CASSAEGGMNTEAFF. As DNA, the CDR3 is TGTGCCAGCAGCGCAGAGGGGGGGATGAACACTGAAGCTTTCTTT.

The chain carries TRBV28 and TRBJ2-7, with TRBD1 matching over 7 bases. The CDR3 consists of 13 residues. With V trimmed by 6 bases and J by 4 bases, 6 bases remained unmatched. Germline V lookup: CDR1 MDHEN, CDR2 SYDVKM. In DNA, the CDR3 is TGTGCCAGCAGGCAACCACAGGGGTACGAGCAGTACTTC. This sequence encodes CASRQPQGYEQYF.

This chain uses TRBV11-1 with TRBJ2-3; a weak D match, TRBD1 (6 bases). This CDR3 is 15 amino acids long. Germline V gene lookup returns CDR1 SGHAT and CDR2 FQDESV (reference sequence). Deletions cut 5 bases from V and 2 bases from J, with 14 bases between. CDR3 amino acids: CASSPWVGATDTQYF. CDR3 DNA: TGTGCCAGCAGCCCGTGGGTGGGGGCCACAGATACGCAGTATTTT.

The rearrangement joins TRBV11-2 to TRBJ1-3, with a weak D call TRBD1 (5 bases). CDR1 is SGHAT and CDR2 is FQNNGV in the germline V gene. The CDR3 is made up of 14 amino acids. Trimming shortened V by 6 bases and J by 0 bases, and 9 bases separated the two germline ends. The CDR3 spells CASSGAFSGNTIYF. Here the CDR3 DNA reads TGTGCCAGCAGTGGGGCCTTCTCTGGAAACACCATATATTTT.

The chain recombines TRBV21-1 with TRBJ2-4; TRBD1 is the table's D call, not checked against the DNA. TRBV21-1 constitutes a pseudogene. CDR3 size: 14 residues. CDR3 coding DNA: TGTGCCAGCAGCTCGGGACAGGGGGCTTTCATTCAGTACTTC. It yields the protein CASSSGQGAFIQYF.

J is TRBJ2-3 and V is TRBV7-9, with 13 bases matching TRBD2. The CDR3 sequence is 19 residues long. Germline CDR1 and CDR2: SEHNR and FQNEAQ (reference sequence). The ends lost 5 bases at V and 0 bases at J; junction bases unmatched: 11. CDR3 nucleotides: TGTGCCAGCAGCACAAGGACTAGCGGGGGAAAAGGGAGCACAGATACGCAGTATTTT. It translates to CASSTRTSGGKGSTDTQYF.

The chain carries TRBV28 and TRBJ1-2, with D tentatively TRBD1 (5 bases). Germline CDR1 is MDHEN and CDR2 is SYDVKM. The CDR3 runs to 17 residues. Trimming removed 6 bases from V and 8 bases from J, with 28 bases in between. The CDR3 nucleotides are TGTGCCAGCAGCCAACAAACGTCACAGGCCCTACGGTGGGGCTACACCTTC. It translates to CASSQQTSQALRWGYTF.

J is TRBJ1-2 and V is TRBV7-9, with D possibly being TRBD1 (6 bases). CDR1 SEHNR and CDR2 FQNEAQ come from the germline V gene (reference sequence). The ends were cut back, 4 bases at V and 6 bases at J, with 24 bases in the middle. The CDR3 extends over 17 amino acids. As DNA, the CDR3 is TGTGCCAGCAGCTGGTTCTTACAGGGTTCCGAGCTCGATGGCTACACCTTC. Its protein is CASSWFLQGSELDGYTF. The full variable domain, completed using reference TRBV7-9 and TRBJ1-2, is DTGVSQNPRHKITKRGQNVTFRCDPISEHNRLYWYRQTLGQGPEFLTYFQNEAQLEKSRLLSDRFSAERPKGSFSTLEIQRTEQGDSAMYLCASSWFLQGSELDGYTFGSGTRLTVV.

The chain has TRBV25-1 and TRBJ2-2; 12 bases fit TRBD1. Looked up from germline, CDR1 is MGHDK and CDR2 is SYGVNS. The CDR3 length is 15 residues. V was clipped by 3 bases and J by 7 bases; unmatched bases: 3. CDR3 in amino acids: CASSEGQGAIGELFF. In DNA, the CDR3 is TGTGCCAGCAGTGAGGGACAGGGGGCAATCGGGGAGCTGTTTTTT.

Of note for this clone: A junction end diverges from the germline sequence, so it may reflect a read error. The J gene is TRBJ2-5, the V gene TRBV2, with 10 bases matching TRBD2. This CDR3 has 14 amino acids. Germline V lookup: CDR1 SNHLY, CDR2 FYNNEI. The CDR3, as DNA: TGTGCCAGCAGTCAAGCGGGAGGGAAAGAGACCCAGTACTTC. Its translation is CASSQAGGKETQYF.

The CDR3 nucleotides read TGTGCCAGCAGCCAGGCCGCGGGCTACACCTTC. Protein: CASSQAAGYTF. The V gene is TRBV11-2, the J gene TRBJ1-2; D remains ambiguous. V dropped 5 bases and J dropped 8 bases, with 9 bases sitting between them. Germline V lookup: CDR1 SGHAT, CDR2 FQNNGV. This CDR3 region has 11 residues.

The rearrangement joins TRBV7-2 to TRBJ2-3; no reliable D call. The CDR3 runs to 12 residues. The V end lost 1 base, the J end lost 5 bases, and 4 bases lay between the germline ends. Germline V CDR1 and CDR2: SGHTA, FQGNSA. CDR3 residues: CASSLVRDTQYF. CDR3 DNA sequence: TGTGCCAGCAGCTTAGTCCGAGATACGCAGTATTTT.

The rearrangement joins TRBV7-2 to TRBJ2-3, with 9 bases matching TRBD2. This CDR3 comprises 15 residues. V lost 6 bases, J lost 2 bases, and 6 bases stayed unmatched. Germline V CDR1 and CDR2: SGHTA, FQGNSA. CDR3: CASRGLAGDTDTQYF. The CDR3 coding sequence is TGTGCCAGCAGGGGATTAGCGGGGGACACAGATACGCAGTATTTT. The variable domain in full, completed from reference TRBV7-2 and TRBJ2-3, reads GAGVSQSPSNKVTEKGKDVELRCDPISGHTALYWYRQSLGQGLEFLIYFQGNSAPDKSGLPSDRFSAERTGGSVSTLTIQRTQQEDSAVYLCASRGLAGDTDTQYFGPGTRLTVL.

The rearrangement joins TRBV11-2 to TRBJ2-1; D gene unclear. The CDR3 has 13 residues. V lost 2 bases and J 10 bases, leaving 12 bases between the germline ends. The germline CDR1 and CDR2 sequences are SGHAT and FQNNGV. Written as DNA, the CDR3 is TGTGCCAGCAGCTTAAGGCTTGTCAACGAGCAGTTCTTC. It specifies CASSLRLVNEQFF.

CDR3 loop: CASSEWAEQETQYF. The CDR3 nucleotides are TGTGCCAGCAGTGAATGGGCGGAACAAGAGACCCAGTACTTC. The chain carries TRBV25-1 and TRBJ2-5; D remains unclear. The CDR3 runs 14 residues. Germline loops: CDR1 MGHDK, CDR2 SYGVNS. Trimming left V 1 base short and J 2 bases short, with 8 bases between. The whole variable domain, remainder taken from reference TRBV25-1 and TRBJ2-5, is EADIYQTPRYLVIGTGKKITLECSQTMGHDKMYWYQQDPGMELHLIHYSYGVNSTEKGDLSSESTVSRIRTEHFPLTLESARPSHTSQYLCASSEWAEQETQYFGPGTRLLVL.

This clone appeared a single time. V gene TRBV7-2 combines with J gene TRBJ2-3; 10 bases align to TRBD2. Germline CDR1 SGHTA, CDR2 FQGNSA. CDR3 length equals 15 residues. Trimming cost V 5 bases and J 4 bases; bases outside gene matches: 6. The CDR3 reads CASSNLAGAADTQYF. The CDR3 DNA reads TGTGCCAGCAGCAATCTAGCGGGAGCCGCAGATACGCAGTATTTT.

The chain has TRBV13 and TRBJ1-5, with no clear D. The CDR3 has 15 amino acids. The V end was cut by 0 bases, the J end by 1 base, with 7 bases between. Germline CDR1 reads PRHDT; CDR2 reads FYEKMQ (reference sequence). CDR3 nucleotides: TGTGCCAGCAGCTTAGGCAAGGGAAGCAATCAGCCCCAGCATTTT. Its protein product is CASSLGKGSNQPQHF. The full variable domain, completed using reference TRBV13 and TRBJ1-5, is AAGVIQSPRHLIKEKRETATLKCYPIPRHDTVYWYQQGPGQDPQFLISFYEKMQSDKGSIPDRFSAQQFSDYHSELNMSSLELGDSALYFCASSLGKGSNQPQHFGDGTRLSIL.

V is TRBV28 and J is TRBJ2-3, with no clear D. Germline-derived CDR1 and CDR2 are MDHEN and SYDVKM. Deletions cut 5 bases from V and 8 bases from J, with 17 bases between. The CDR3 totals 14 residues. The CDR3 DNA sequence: TGTGCCAGCAGTACCAGCCCCTTATACAGTACGCAGTATTTT. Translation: CASSTSPLYSTQYF.

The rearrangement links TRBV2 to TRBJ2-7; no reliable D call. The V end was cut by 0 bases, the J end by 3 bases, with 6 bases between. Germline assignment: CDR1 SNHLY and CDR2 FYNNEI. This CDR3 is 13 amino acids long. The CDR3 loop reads CASSEAAIYEQYF. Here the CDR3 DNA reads TGTGCCAGCAGTGAAGCGGCTATCTACGAGCAGTACTTC. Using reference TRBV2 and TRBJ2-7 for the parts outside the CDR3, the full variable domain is EPEVTQTPSHQVTQMGQEVILRCVPISNHLYFYWYRQILGQKVEFLVSFYNNEISEKSEIFDDQFSVERPDGSNFTLKIRSTKLEDSAMYFCASSEAAIYEQYFGPGTRLTVT.

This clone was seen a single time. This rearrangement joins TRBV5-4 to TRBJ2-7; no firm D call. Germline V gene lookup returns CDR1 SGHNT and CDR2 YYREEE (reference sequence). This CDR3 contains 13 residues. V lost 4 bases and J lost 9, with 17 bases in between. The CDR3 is CASSTRPGWGQYF. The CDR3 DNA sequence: TGTGCCAGCAGCACAAGACCAGGATGGGGGCAGTACTTC.

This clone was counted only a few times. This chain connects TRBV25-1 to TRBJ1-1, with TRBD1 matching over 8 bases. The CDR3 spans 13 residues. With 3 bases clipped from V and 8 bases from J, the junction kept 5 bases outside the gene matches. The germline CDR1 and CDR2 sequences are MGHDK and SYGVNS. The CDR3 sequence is CASSDWDRREAFF. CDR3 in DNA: TGTGCCAGCAGTGACTGGGACAGGAGAGAAGCTTTCTTT.

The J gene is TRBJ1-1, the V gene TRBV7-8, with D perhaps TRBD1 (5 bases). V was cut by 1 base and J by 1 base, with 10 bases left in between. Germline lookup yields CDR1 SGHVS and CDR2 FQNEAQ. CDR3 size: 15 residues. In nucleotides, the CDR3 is TGTGCCAGCAGCTTAGGCGGGGGGGGGAACACTGAAGCTTTCTTT. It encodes CASSLGGGGNTEAFF.

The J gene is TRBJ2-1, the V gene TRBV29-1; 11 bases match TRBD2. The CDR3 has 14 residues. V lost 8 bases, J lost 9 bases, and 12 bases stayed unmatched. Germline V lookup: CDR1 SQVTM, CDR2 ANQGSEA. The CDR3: CSPGGLAGGGEQFF. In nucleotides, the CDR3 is TGCAGCCCAGGGGGGCTAGCGGGAGGAGGTGAGCAGTTCTTC.

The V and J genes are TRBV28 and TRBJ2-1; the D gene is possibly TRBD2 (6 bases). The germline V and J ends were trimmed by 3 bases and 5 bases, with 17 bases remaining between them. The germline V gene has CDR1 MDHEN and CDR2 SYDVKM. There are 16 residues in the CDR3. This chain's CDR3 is CASSFSLRETDNEQFF. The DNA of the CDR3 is TGTGCCAGCAGTTTCTCTTTACGGGAGACAGACAATGAGCAGTTCTTC.

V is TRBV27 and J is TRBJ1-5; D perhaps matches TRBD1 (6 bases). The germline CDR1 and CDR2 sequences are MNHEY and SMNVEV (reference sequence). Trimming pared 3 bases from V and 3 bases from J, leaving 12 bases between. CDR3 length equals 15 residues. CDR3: CASSLNRDFNQPQHF. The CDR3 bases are TGTGCCAGCAGTTTGAACAGGGACTTCAATCAGCCCCAGCATTTT.

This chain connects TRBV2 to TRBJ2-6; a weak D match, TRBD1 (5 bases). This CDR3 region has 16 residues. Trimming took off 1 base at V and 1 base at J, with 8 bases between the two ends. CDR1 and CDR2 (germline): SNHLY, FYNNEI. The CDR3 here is CASSEGSGSGANVLTF. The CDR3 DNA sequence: TGTGCCAGCAGTGAAGGTTCAGGGTCTGGGGCCAACGTCCTGACTTTC.

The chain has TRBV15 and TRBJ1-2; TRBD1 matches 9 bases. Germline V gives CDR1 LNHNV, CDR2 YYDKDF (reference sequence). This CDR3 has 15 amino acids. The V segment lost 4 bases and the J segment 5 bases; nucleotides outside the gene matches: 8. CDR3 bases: TGTGCCACCAGCATCTCTGCCGACAGGGGGTATGGCTACACCTTC. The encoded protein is CATSISADRGYGYTF.

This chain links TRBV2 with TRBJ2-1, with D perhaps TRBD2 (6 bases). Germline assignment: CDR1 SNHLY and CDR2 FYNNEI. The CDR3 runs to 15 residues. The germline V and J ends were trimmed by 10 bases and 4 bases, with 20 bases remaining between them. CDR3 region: CAIQTIRDSYNEQFF. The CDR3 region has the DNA TGTGCCATCCAAACCATTCGGGACTCTTACAATGAGCAGTTCTTC. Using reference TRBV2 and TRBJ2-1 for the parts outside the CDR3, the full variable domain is EPEVTQTPSHQVTQMGQEVILRCVPISNHLYFYWYRQILGQKVEFLVSFYNNEISEKSEIFDDQFSVERPDGSNFTLKIRSTKLEDSAMYFCAIQTIRDSYNEQFFGPGTRLTVL.